This T cell receptor (beta chain) emerged from a study of glioma-infiltrating T cells after dendritic cell vaccination. Study in general: Treatment, given 2003 to 2012, was autologous tumor lysate-pulsed dendritic cell vaccination.

This clone has just a few counts. The primer mix had 60 V beta and 13 J beta primers. Assay: immunoSEQ multiplex PCR; the TCRdb copy retains only in-frame clones and omits some. The table includes roughly 100,000 clones, about four fifths detected once. This CDR3 spans 13 amino acids. Per germline, CDR1 GTSNPN and CDR2 SVGIG (reference sequence). Trimming shortened V by 1 base and J by 5 bases, and 12 bases separated the two germline ends. The V gene is TRBV30, the J gene TRBJ2-7; D may be TRBD2 (6 bases). Sequencing was performed on blood, taken before dendritic cell vaccination. This TCR was recovered from a human donor with glioblastoma. The CDR3 loop is CAWSAERRDEQYF. DNA for the CDR3: TGTGCCTGGAGTGCTGAACGGAGGGACGAGCAGTACTTC.